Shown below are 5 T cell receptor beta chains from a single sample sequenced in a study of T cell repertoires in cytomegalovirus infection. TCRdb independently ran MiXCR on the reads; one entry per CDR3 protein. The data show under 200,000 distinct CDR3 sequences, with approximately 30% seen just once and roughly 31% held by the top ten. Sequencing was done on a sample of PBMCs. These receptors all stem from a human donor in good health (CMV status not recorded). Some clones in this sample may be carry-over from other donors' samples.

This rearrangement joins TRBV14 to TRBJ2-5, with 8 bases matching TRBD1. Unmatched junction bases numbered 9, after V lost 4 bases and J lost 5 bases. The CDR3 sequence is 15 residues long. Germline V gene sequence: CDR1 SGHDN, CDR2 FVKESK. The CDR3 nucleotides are TGTGCCAGCAGCCCCGTCCGGACAGGGACGGAGACCCAGTACTTC. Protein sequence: CASSPVRTGTETQYF.

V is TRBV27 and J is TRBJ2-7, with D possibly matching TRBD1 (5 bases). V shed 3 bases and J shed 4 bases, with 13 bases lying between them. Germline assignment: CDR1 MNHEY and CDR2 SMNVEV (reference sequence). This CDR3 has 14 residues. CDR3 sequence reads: CASSFLDKTYEQYF. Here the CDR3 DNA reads TGTGCCAGCAGTTTCCTGGACAAAACTTACGAGCAGTACTTC.

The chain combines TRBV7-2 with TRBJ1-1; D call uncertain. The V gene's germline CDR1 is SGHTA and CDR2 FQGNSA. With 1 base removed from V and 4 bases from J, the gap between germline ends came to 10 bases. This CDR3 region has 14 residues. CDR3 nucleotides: TGTGCCAGCAGCTTAGGGACCACGAGCACTGAAGCTTTCTTT. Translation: CASSLGTTSTEAFF. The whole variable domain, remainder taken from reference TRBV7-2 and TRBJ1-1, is GAGVSQSPSNKVTEKGKDVELRCDPISGHTALYWYRQSLGQGLEFLIYFQGNSAPDKSGLPSDRFSAERTGGSVSTLTIQRTQQEDSAVYLCASSLGTTSTEAFFGQGTRLTVV.

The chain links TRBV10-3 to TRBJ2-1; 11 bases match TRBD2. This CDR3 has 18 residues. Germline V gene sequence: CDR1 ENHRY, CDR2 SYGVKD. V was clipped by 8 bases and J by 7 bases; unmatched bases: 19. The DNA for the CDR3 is TGTGCCATCCTGCGAGTAGCGGGGGGGCCGGGGAGGGGGAATGAGCAGTTCTTC. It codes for CAILRVAGGPGRGNEQFF.

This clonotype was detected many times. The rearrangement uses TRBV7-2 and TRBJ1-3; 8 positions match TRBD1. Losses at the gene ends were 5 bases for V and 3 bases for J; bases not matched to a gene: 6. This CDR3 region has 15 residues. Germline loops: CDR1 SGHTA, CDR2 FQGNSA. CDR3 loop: CASSLQGGFGNTIYF. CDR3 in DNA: TGTGCCAGCAGCCTACAGGGGGGATTTGGAAACACCATATATTTT.